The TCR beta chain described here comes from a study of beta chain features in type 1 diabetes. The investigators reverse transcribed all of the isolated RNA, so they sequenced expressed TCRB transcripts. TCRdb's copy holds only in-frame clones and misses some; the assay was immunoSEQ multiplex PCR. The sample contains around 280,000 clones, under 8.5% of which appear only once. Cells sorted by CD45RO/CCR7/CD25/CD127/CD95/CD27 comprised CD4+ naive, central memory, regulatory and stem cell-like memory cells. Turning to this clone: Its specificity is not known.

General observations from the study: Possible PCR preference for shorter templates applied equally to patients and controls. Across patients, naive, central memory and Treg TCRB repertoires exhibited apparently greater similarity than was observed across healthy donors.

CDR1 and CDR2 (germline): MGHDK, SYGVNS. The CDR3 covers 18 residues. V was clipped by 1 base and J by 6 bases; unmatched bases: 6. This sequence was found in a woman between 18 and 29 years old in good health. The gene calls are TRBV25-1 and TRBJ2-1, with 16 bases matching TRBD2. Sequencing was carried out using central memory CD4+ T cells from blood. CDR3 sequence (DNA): TGTGCCAGCAGTGAATCCCAGGGGACTAGCGGGGGGGCCAATGAGCAGTTCTTC. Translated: CASSESQGTSGGANEQFF.